These 14 T cell receptor beta chains were sequenced from one sample in a study of T cells in Graves' hyperthyroidism and ophthalmopathy. What was amplified from RNA transcripts were TCR beta CDR3 regions. Using the HTBI primer set, a first-round RT-PCR was run on the TCR CDR3. TCRdb reprocessed the multiplex PCR reads via MiXCR and lists one record per CDR3 protein. The sample includes about 480,000 distinct CDR3 sequences, around a quarter of them seen just once. Material for sequencing was blood. The source of these receptors is a woman in her twenties or thirties with Graves' ophthalmopathy.

In its sample, this clonotype was seen many times. The chain couples TRBV12-3 or TRBV12-4 to TRBJ2-7; possible D gene TRBD2, 5 bases. The V and J ends lost 3 bases and 6 bases respectively, with 15 bases between them. This CDR3 spans 14 amino acids. The CDR3 loop reads CASSLLQEVIEQYF. The CDR3 region has the DNA TGTGCCAGCAGTTTGTTGCAGGAGGTTATCGAGCAGTACTTC.

This clonotype was recorded a few times. The chain joins TRBV2 to TRBJ1-1, with 7 bases identical to TRBD1. The CDR3 spans 14 residues. The germline gives CDR1 SNHLY, CDR2 FYNNEI. With 2 bases clipped from V and 3 bases from J, the junction kept 3 bases outside the gene matches. CDR3 bases: TGTGCCAGCAGTGAAATCGGGACAGACACTGAAGCTTTCTTT. Translation gives CASSEIGTDTEAFF.

The chain employs TRBV7-6 and TRBJ2-7; TRBD1 agrees at 7 bases. Germline V CDR1 and CDR2: SGHVS, FNYEAQ. V shed 1 base, J shed 12 bases, and the junction held 6 bases outside the gene matches. There are 12 residues in the CDR3. The CDR3 DNA is TGTGCCAGCAGCTTAGATCCGGGACAGCCGTACTTC. Amino acids: CASSLDPGQPYF.

The gene calls are TRBV9 and TRBJ1-2, with TRBD1 identical over 8 bases. Per the germline V gene, CDR1 is SGDLS and CDR2 is YYNGEE. J gave up 3 bases and V 4 bases, and 8 bases lay outside the gene matches. The CDR3 runs 15 residues. CDR3 amino acids: CASSSRTGTHYGYTF. The DNA for the CDR3 is TGTGCCAGCAGCTCAAGGACAGGGACCCACTATGGCTACACCTTC.

This clonotype was found many times. The V and J genes are TRBV12-3 or TRBV12-4 and TRBJ2-7, with D perhaps assigned TRBD1 or TRBD2 (6 bases each). The ends were cut back, 3 bases at V and 7 bases at J, with 19 bases in the middle. The CDR3 has 15 residues. The CDR3 bases are TGTGCCAGCAGTTTTAGGGGGAGGACCACGGGGGAGCAGTACTTC. It is translated as CASSFRGRTTGEQYF.

This clonotype was counted ten times or more. The chain uses TRBV4-1 and TRBJ1-1; the D is unclear. CDR1 and CDR2 (germline): MGHRA, YSYEKL. The V gene lost 3 bases and the J gene lost 4 bases, with 15 bases spanning the gap. CDR3 length equals 15 residues. In nucleotides, the CDR3 is TGCGCCAGCAGCCACACTCCCGGCGGGGTCACTGAAGCTTTCTTT. It yields the protein CASSHTPGGVTEAFF.

This clonotype was counted ten times or more. J is TRBJ2-2 and V is TRBV7-2; no clear D gene. V was shortened by 1 base and J by 4 bases, with 10 bases between the two germline ends. In germline, CDR1 is SGHTA, CDR2 FQGNSA. The CDR3 has 15 residues. Here the CDR3 DNA reads TGTGCCAGCAGCTTAGGTCGAACGTCCACCGGGGAGCTGTTTTTT. Its protein product is CASSLGRTSTGELFF.

This clonotype was found many times. The chain links TRBV4-2 to TRBJ1-1; 9 nucleotides match TRBD1. The CDR3 runs to 12 residues. V was pared by 9 bases and J by 4 bases, with 3 bases of the junction left unmatched. Germline V gene data show CDR1 as LGHNA and CDR2 as YNFKEQ. For the CDR3, the DNA is TGTGCCAGTAGGACAGGGGTCACTGAAGCTTTCTTT. It yields the protein CASRTGVTEAFF.

This clonotype was recorded many times. The chain uses TRBV6-5 and TRBJ2-7; D unresolved. CDR3 size: 14 residues. With 4 bases removed from V and 0 bases from J, the gap between germline ends came to 10 bases. From germline, CDR1 is MNHEY and CDR2 SVGAGI. The CDR3 sequence is CASSLDLSSYEQYF. The CDR3 DNA sequence: TGTGCCAGCAGTTTGGACCTTTCCTCCTACGAGCAGTACTTC.

This chain links TRBV7-9 with TRBJ1-1, with D possibly TRBD1 on 5 matching bases. CDR3 size: 14 residues. Germline CDR1 SEHNR, CDR2 FQNEAQ (reference sequence). V was shortened by 4 bases and J by 4 bases, with 13 bases between the two germline ends. DNA for the CDR3: TGTGCCAGCAGCTATGAGGGGCTCGGCACTGAAGCTTTCTTT. Its protein is CASSYEGLGTEAFF.

Details on this clonotype: With a much larger clone just one base away, this may be a read error. The CDR3 sequence is CASSLPLYYGQYF. In DNA, the CDR3 is TGTGCCAGCAGTCTACCCCTATACTACGGGCAGTACTTC. The gene calls are TRBV28 and TRBJ2-7; no reliable D call. CDR3 length equals 13 residues. CDR1 MDHEN and CDR2 SYDVKM come from the germline V gene.

The table lists this clonotype with many counts. The chain uses TRBV27 and TRBJ1-5, with 10 bases lining up with TRBD1. This CDR3 region has 14 residues. The V gene end was trimmed by 5 bases and the J gene end by 7 bases; junction bases not matched to a gene: 5. Per germline, CDR1 MNHEY and CDR2 SMNVEV (reference sequence). This chain's CDR3 is CASSLGTGEQPQHF. DNA of the CDR3: TGTGCCAGCAGTCTCGGGACAGGGGAACAGCCCCAGCATTTT.

This clonotype was counted a few times. Relative to the germline gene, one junction end is altered; a read error may explain this. CDR3 DNA sequence: TGTGCCAGCAGCTTAGTAGGAGCAGGGGTTGTAGGGGGCACTGAAGCTTCCTTT. This gives the protein CASSLVGAGVVGGTEASF. The rearrangement uses TRBV11-1 and TRBJ1-1, with TRBD1 identical over 7 bases. The CDR3 sequence is 18 residues long. Germline assignment: CDR1 SGHAT and CDR2 FQDESV (reference sequence).

This clonotype was counted at least ten times. The chain employs TRBV19 and TRBJ1-2; 7 nucleotides match TRBD1. J was trimmed by 3 bases and V by 6 bases; bases with no gene match: 4. This CDR3 has 13 amino acids. Germline V CDR1 and CDR2: LNHDA, SQIVND (reference sequence). The CDR3 bases are TGTGCCAGTAGATACGACAGGGACTATGGCTACACCTTC. Amino acid sequence: CASRYDRDYGYTF.